This TCR beta chain emerged from a study of STAT3 mutations in large granular lymphocyte leukemia. TCRdb's copy holds only in-frame clones and misses some; the assay was immunoSEQ multiplex PCR. Of tens of thousands of clones in the sample, around 80% were seen once. As to this clone: Its target is not known.

Overall study findings and caveats: Samples missed the first appearance of the clone. Every T-cell large granular lymphocyte leukemia patient had at least one immunodominant TCR beta clonotype.

V dropped 7 bases and J dropped 0 bases, with 10 bases sitting between them. Germline assignment: CDR1 SNHLY and CDR2 FYNNEI. The CDR3 covers 14 residues. The sequence was obtained from a human donor with T large granular lymphocyte leukemia. Some clones in this sample may be carry-over from other donors' samples. The V call is TRBV2, the J call TRBJ1-5; the D is unclear. Sequencing input: PBMCs. The CDR3 loop reads CASKFVGSNQPQHF. DNA for the CDR3: TGTGCCAGCAAGTTTGTAGGTAGCAATCAGCCCCAGCATTTT.